These 21 T cell receptor beta chains were sequenced from one sample in a study of OX40 agonist ivuxolimab in advanced cancers. Library preparation was by the immunoSEQ multiplex PCR assay. TCRdb provides this immuneACCESS table in a form limited to in-frame rearrangements. Some clones are lacking; in checked studies, under half of them reflect an unresolved V gene, and why the rest are absent is not known. This sample holds over 80,000 clones; roughly 85% were observed only once. The ten top clones hold approximately 0.85% of the sample. This specimen consisted of CD4+ or CD8+ T cells sorted from blood, obtained in a trial of the OX40 agonist ivuxolimab. These receptors were obtained from an adult with an advanced solid tumor such as melanoma, head and neck, liver or kidney cancer.

The rearrangement links TRBV10-2 to TRBJ2-1; D unclear. Trimming took 2 bases from V and 4 from J, leaving 6 bases between them. The CDR3 has 13 residues. The germline CDR1 and CDR2 sequences are WSHSY and SAAADI. For the CDR3, the DNA is TGCGCCAGCAGTGAGGTCGATTACAATGAGCAGTTCTTC. Residues: CASSEVDYNEQFF.

The chain has TRBV5-1 and TRBJ2-1; D could derive from TRBD1 or TRBD2 (5 bases each). Germline V gene sequence: CDR1 SGHRS, CDR2 YFSETQ. This CDR3 is built from 14 residues. Trimming shortened V by 3 bases and J by 7 bases, and 14 bases separated the two germline ends. The CDR3: CASSWDRPGNEQFF. The CDR3 region has the DNA TGCGCCAGCAGCTGGGACCGCCCTGGAAATGAGCAGTTCTTC.

This clone has just one count. The genes are TRBV21-1 and TRBJ2-3. TRBV21-1 is listed as a pseudogene. CDR3 size: 15 residues. CDR3 nucleotide sequence: TGTGCCAGCAGCATTGCAGAAGGAAAGGGAGATACGCAGTATTTT. It yields the protein CASSIAEGKGDTQYF.

The chain employs TRBV18 and TRBJ2-1; either TRBD1 or TRBD2 may fit D (5 bases each). Trimming removed 0 bases at V and 4 bases at J, with 16 bases between. Germline CDR1 is KGHSH and CDR2 is LQKENI. The CDR3 covers 17 residues. Here the CDR3 DNA reads TGTGCCAGCTCACCACCGTTATCCGGGGCGAATTACAATGAGCAGTTCTTC. As protein: CASSPPLSGANYNEQFF.

The genes are TRBV7-2 and TRBJ2-3; D gene ambiguous. Germline CDR1 and CDR2: SGHTA and FQGNSA. V lost 4 bases and J 1 base, leaving 9 bases between the germline ends. There are 14 residues in the CDR3. This CDR3 reads CASSSPYRTDTQYF. The CDR3 DNA reads as TGTGCCAGCAGCTCCCCTTATCGCACAGATACGCAGTATTTT.

For this clone: One junction end disagrees with the germline gene, perhaps due to a read error. J is TRBJ2-5 and V is TRBV29-1, with D perhaps TRBD1 (6 bases). The CDR3 contains 14 residues. Germline V gene data show CDR1 as SQVTM and CDR2 as ANQGSEA. Here the CDR3 reads CSASKGTGQEAQYF. The CDR3 DNA reads TGCAGCGCCTCGAAAGGCACAGGGCAAGAGGCCCAGTACTTC.

The J gene is TRBJ1-1, the V gene TRBV11-2; TRBD1 matches 8 bases. The V gene's germline CDR1 is SGHAT and CDR2 FQNNGV. Unmatched junction bases numbered 1, after V lost 3 bases and J lost 1 base. The CDR3 is made up of 14 amino acids. The DNA for the CDR3 is TGTGCCAGCAGCTTTGGACAGGGGAACACTGAAGCTTTCTTT. The encoded protein is CASSFGQGNTEAFF. Filled out from reference TRBV11-2 and TRBJ1-1, the complete variable domain reads EAGVAQSPRYKIIEKRQSVAFWCNPISGHATLYWYQQILGQGPKLLIQFQNNGVVDDSQLPKDRFSAERLKGVDSTLKIQPAKLEDSAVYLCASSFGQGNTEAFFGQGTRLTVV.

The rearrangement joins TRBV5-1 to TRBJ2-5, with a tentative D call TRBD1 (6 bases). The V end lost 3 bases, the J end lost 3 bases, and 12 bases lay between the germline ends. From germline, CDR1 is SGHRS and CDR2 YFSETQ. This CDR3 contains 14 residues. The CDR3 sequence: CASSWSTGKETQYF. The CDR3 coding sequence is TGCGCCAGCAGCTGGTCCACAGGGAAAGAGACCCAGTACTTC.

The rearrangement joins TRBV10-3 to TRBJ1-1, with D possibly TRBD1 on 5 matching bases. V gave up 0 bases and J gave up 3 bases, with 11 bases separating them. CDR1 ENHRY and CDR2 SYGVKD come from the germline V gene. This CDR3 is built from 15 residues. DNA of the CDR3: TGTGCCATCAGTGAGTCTGCAGGGAAGGACACTGAAGCTTTCTTT. It translates to CAISESAGKDTEAFF.

This chain joins TRBV7-2 and TRBJ2-7; 10 positions match TRBD2. The V gene's germline CDR1 is SGHTA and CDR2 FQGNSA. The CDR3 length is 16 residues. After removal of 5 bases from V and 3 bases from J, the junction contained 10 bases not matched to a gene. DNA of the CDR3: TGTGCCAGCAGCCCTAGGGGACCTAGCGGGGGCTACGAGCAGTACTTC. This codes for CASSPRGPSGGYEQYF.

V usage is TRBV7-3 and J usage is TRBJ2-3; a weak D match, TRBD2 (5 bases). V gave up 4 bases and J gave up 11 bases, with 16 bases separating them. Germline loops: CDR1 SGHTA, CDR2 FQGTGA. The CDR3 contains 13 residues. Here the CDR3 DNA reads TGTGCCAGCAGCTCATTTGTGCAGGAGGAGCAGTATTTT. It is translated as CASSSFVQEEQYF.

This chain uses TRBV11-3 with TRBJ2-5, with 11 bases lining up with TRBD1. Germline lookup yields CDR1 SGHNT and CDR2 YENEEA. The CDR3 covers 16 residues. J was trimmed by 3 bases and V by 5 bases; bases with no gene match: 8. The CDR3 DNA reads as TGTGCCAGCAGCCAATTGGGACAGGGGGGGGAAGAGACCCAGTACTTC. Translating gives CASSQLGQGGEETQYF.

The rearrangement joins TRBV6-5 to TRBJ2-7; possibly TRBD1 for D (5 bases). This CDR3 has 12 amino acids. Trimming took 6 bases from V and 6 from J, leaving 12 bases between them. Germline V gene lookup returns CDR1 MNHEY and CDR2 SVGAGI. CDR3 nucleotides: TGTGCCAGCAGAACAGTAAGGGGCGAGCAGTACTTC. Its translation: CASRTVRGEQYF.

This clone was observed once. The chain employs TRBV20-1 and TRBJ2-1; 7 nucleotides match TRBD2. The CDR3 consists of 11 residues. CDR1 and CDR2 (germline): DFQATT, SNEGSKA (reference sequence). V shed 4 bases and J 13 bases; nucleotides not matched to a gene: 7. CDR3 amino acids: CSATSGELQFF. CDR3 sequence (DNA): TGCAGTGCTACCAGCGGGGAATTACAGTTCTTC.

The chain uses TRBV6-4 and TRBJ1-1, with D possibly TRBD1 on 6 matching bases. This CDR3 contains 17 residues. From germline, CDR1 is MRHNA and CDR2 SNTAGT. The ends were cut back, 5 bases at V and 6 bases at J, with 25 bases in the middle. CDR3 in amino acids: CASSRDPGFIQGPEAFF. The CDR3 nucleotides are TGTGCCAGCAGTCGCGACCCGGGGTTCATACAGGGCCCTGAAGCTTTCTTT.

The rearrangement uses TRBV4-2 and TRBJ2-1; D gene unclear. The CDR3 contains 16 residues. Trimming took off 1 base at V and 0 bases at J, with 10 bases between the two ends. Germline CDR1 LGHNA, CDR2 YNFKEQ. The CDR3 loop is CASSQAGSSSYNEQFF. The CDR3 bases are TGTGCCAGCAGCCAAGCTGGGTCGAGCTCCTACAATGAGCAGTTCTTC.

The chain combines TRBV19 with TRBJ1-2; D gene ambiguous. The germline CDR1 and CDR2 sequences are LNHDA and SQIVND (reference sequence). This CDR3 contains 15 residues. V lost 0 bases, J lost 2 bases, and 10 bases lay in between. CDR3 nucleotide sequence: TGTGCCAGTAGTATAGATCGGGTCGTGAACTATGGCTACACCTTC. Amino acid sequence: CASSIDRVVNYGYTF. Full variable domain (rest looked up from reference TRBV19 and TRBJ1-2): DGGITQSPKYLFRKEGQNVTLSCEQNLNHDAMYWYRQDPGQGLRLIYYSQIVNDFQKGDIAEGYSVSREKKESFPLTVTSAQKNPTAFYLCASSIDRVVNYGYTFGSGTRLTVV.

This sequence joins TRBV27 and TRBJ1-2; weak D call: TRBD1 (6 bases). CDR1 MNHEY and CDR2 SMNVEV come from the germline V gene (reference sequence). Trimming cost V 6 bases and J 4 bases, with 12 bases left between them. The CDR3 runs 13 residues. CDR3 sequence (DNA): TGTGCCAGCAGCCCCAGGGGAATCTATGGCTACACCTTC. It translates to CASSPRGIYGYTF.

This clone was seen more than once but under ten times. V usage is TRBV6-1 and J usage is TRBJ1-1; 7 bases line up with TRBD1. Germline V gene data show CDR1 as MNHNS and CDR2 as SASEGT. J lost 0 bases, V lost 6 bases, and 4 bases had no gene match. The CDR3 is made up of 14 amino acids. For the CDR3, the DNA is TGTGCCAGCAGCGAACAGGGGTTGAACACTGAAGCTTTCTTT. Its translation: CASSEQGLNTEAFF.

The genes are TRBV5-6 and TRBJ1-4, with D hard to call. The CDR3 has 16 amino acids. The V end lost 2 bases, the J end lost 2 bases, and 13 bases lay between the germline ends. Germline assignment: CDR1 SGHDT and CDR2 YYEEEE. The CDR3, as DNA: TGTGCCAGCAGCTTTCGGACCAGGAGCACTAATGAAAAACTGTTTTTT. Encoded protein: CASSFRTRSTNEKLFF.

The rearrangement joins TRBV11-2 to TRBJ2-5; D is perhaps TRBD1 (5 bases). The ends were cut back, 3 bases at V and 0 bases at J, with 8 bases in the middle. The CDR3 has 14 residues. Germline V gene sequence: CDR1 SGHAT, CDR2 FQNNGV. CDR3 coding DNA: TGTGCCAGCAGCTTTAGACAGTACCAAGAGACCCAGTACTTC. Translating it yields CASSFRQYQETQYF.